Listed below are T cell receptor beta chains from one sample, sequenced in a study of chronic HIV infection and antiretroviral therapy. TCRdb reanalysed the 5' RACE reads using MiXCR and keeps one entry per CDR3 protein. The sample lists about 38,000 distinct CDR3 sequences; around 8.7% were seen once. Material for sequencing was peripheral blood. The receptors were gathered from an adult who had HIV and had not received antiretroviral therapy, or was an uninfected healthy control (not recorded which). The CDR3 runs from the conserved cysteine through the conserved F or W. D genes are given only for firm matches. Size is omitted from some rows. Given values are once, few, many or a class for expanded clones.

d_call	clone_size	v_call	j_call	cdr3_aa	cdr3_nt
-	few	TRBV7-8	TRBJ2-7	CASSLYLDSAYEQYF	TGTGCCAGCAGCCTATACCTCGACAGTGCCTACGAGCAGTACTTC
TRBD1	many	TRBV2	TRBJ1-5	CASSTGTGSRPPQHF	TGTGCCAGCAGTACCGGGACAGGGTCCCGACCGCCCCAGCATTTT
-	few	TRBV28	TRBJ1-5	CASSIRTFSNQPQHF	TGTGCCAGCAGTATTAGGACATTTAGCAATCAGCCCCAGCATTTT
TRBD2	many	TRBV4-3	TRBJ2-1	CASSQGAGTSSYNEQFF	TGCGCCAGCAGCCAAGGGGCCGGGACTAGCTCCTACAATGAGCAGTTCTTC
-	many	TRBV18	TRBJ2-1	CASSPPGSQARKFPTSKFF	TGTGCCAGCTCACCACCGGGATCGCAGGCCCGAAAATTTCCTACAAGTAAGTTCTTC
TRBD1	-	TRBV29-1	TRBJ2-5	CSVEGTGEETQYF	TGCAGCGTTGAAGGGACAGGGGAAGAGACCCAGTACTTC
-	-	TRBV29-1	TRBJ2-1	CSVVLDYNEQFF	TGCAGCGTTGTACTAGATTACAATGAGCAGTTCTTC
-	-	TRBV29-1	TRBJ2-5	CSVTRRGAQETQYF	TGCAGCGTTACGCGAAGGGGGGCGCAGGAGACCCAGTACTTC
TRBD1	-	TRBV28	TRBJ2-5	CASSGIQGALNQETQYF	TGTGCCAGCAGTGGAATACAGGGGGCCTTGAACCAAGAGACCCAGTACTTC
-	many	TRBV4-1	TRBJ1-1	CASSQGRATEAFF	TGCGCCAGCAGCCAAGGTAGGGCTACTGAAGCTTTCTTT
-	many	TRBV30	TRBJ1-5	CAWSDRQVLSFNQPQHF	TGTGCCTGGAGCGACCGACAAGTCTTATCCTTCAATCAGCCCCAGCATTTT
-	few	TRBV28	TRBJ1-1	CASSLAAIQGRAFF	TGTGCCAGCAGTTTGGCGGCAATTCAGGGAAGAGCTTTCTTT
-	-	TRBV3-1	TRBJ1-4	CASSQDITDNEKLFF	TGTGCCAGCAGCCAAGATATAACAGACAATGAAAAACTGTTTTTT
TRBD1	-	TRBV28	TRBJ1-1	CASRQGGVGTEAFF	TGTGCCAGCCGCCAGGGGGGCGTCGGAACTGAAGCTTTCTTT
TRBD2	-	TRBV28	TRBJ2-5	CASSTGLAGELETQYF	TGTGCCAGCAGTACCGGACTAGCGGGAGAATTAGAGACCCAGTACTTC
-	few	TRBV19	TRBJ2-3	CASSTRAAGDTQYF	TGTGCCAGCAGTACCCGGGCGGCGGGAGATACGCAGTATTTT
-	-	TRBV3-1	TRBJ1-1	CASSQITENTEAFF	TGTGCCAGCAGCCAAATTACAGAGAACACTGAAGCTTTCTTT
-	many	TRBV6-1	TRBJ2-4	CASSEYHPRGDIQYF	TGTGCCAGCAGTGAATACCACCCCAGGGGAGACATTCAGTACTTC